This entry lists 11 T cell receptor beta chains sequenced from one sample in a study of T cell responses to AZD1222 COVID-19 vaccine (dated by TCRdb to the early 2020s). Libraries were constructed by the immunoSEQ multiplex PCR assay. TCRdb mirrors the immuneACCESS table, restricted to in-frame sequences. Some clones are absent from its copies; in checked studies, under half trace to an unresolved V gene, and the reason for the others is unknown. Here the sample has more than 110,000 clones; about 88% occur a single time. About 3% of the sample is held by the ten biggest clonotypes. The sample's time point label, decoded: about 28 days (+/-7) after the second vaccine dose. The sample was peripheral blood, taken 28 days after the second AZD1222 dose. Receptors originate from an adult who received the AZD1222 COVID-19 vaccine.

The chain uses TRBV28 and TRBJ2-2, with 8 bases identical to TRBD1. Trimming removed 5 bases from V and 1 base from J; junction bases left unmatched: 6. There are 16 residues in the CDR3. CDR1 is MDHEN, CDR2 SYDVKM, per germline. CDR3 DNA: TGTGCCAGCAGTCCTCCCGGGACAGGGAACACCGGGGAGCTGTTTTTT. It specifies CASSPPGTGNTGELFF.

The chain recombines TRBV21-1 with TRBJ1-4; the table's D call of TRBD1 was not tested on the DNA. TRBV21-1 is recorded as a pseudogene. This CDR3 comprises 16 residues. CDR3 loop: CASSRHQPGIFEKLFF. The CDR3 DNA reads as TGTGCCAGCAGCCGCCACCAGCCAGGGATTTTTGAAAAACTGTTTTTT.

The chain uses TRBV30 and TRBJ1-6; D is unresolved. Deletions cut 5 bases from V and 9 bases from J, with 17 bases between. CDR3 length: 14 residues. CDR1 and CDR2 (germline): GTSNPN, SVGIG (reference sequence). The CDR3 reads CAWGPDLRASPLHF. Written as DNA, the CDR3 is TGTGCCTGGGGACCTGACCTAAGGGCTTCACCCCTCCACTTT.

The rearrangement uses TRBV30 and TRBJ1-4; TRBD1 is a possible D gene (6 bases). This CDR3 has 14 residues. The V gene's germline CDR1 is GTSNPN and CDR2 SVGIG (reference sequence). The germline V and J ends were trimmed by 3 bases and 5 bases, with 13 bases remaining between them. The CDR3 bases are TGTGCCTGGAGGCAGAACGGGGGCAATGAAAAACTGTTTTTT. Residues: CAWRQNGGNEKLFF. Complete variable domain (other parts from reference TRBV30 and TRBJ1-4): SQTIHQWPATLVQPVGSPLSLECTVEGTSNPNLYWYRQAAGRGLQLLFYSVGIGQISSEVPQNLSASRPQDRQFILSSKKLLLSDSGFYLCAWRQNGGNEKLFFGSGTQLSVL.

DNA for the CDR3: TGTGCCATCAGTGATTGGGGGGACAGGTCAGGAGAGACCCAGTACTTC. This sequence encodes CAISDWGDRSGETQYF. The V gene is TRBV10-3, the J gene TRBJ2-5; 8 bases are shared with TRBD1. The V and J ends lost 3 bases and 4 bases, in that order; junction bases with no gene match: 10. Germline V gene lookup returns CDR1 ENHRY and CDR2 SYGVKD. This CDR3 is built from 16 residues.

The CDR3 DNA reads as TGCGCCAGCAGCTTGGCCGCCGGGGGGGCGGCTAACTATGGCTACACCTTC. Translated: CASSLAAGGAANYGYTF. This sequence joins TRBV5-1 and TRBJ1-2; weak D call: TRBD1 (6 bases). Germline-derived CDR1 and CDR2 are SGHRS and YFSETQ. The V gene lost 0 bases and the J gene lost 0 bases, with 15 bases spanning the gap. The CDR3 has 17 residues.

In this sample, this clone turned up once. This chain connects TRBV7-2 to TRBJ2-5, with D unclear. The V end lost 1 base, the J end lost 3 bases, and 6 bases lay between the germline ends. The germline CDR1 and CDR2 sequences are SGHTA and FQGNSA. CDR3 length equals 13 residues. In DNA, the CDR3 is TGTGCCAGCAGCTTAGGGTATAAAGAGACCCAGTACTTC. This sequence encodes CASSLGYKETQYF.

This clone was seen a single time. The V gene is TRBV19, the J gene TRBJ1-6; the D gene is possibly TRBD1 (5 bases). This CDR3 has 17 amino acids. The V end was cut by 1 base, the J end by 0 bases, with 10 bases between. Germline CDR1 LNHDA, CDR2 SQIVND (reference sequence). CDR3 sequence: CASSIGDGSSYNSPLHF. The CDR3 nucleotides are TGTGCCAGTAGTATAGGGGACGGAAGCTCCTATAATTCACCCCTCCACTTT.

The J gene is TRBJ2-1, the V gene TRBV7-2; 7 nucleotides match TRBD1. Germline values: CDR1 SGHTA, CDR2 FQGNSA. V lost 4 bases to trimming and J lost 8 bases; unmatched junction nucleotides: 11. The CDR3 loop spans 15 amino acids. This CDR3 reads CASSSAATGYDEQFF. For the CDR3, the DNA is TGTGCCAGCAGCTCAGCTGCGACAGGGTATGATGAGCAGTTCTTC.

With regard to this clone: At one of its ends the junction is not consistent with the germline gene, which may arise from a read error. The CDR3 sequence is CASSPQGFAGNTIYF. Written as DNA, the CDR3 is TGTGCCAGCTCGCCACAGGGATTCGCTGGAAACACCATATATTTT. The V and J genes are TRBV18 and TRBJ1-3, with TRBD1 as a possible D gene (6 bases). There are 15 residues in the CDR3. The germline V gene encodes CDR1 KGHSH and CDR2 LQKENI.

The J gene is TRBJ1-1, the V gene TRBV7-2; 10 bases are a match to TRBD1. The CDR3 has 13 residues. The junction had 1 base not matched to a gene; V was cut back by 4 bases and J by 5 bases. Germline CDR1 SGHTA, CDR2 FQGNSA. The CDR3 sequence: CASSSGQGTEAFF. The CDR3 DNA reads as TGTGCCAGCAGCTCGGGACAGGGGACTGAAGCTTTCTTT. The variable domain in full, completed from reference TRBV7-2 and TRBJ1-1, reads GAGVSQSPSNKVTEKGKDVELRCDPISGHTALYWYRQSLGQGLEFLIYFQGNSAPDKSGLPSDRFSAERTGGSVSTLTIQRTQQEDSAVYLCASSSGQGTEAFFGQGTRLTVV.